Following are 30 T cell receptor beta chains from one sample sequenced in a study of lymphopenia after photon versus proton radiotherapy. Clones were sequenced by immunoSEQ multiplex PCR, and TCRdb holds only the in-frame ones, with some missing. This sample has 150,000 or so clones, with 70% to 90% found just once. Material: peripheral blood, obtained from a patient treated with photon-based radiotherapy. These receptors came from a man aged 50 or older with gastric cancer.

The chain carries TRBV30 and TRBJ1-2; 10 nucleotides match TRBD1. The CDR3 is 14 residues long. CDR1 GTSNPN and CDR2 SVGIG come from the germline V gene (reference sequence). J lost 6 bases, V lost 1 base, and 5 bases had no gene match. CDR3 DNA: TGTGCCTGGAGTGATATCGGGACAGGGGATGGCTACACCTTC. It yields the protein CAWSDIGTGDGYTF.

The chain is built from TRBV5-4 and TRBJ2-5, with 10 bases that match TRBD1. CDR1 is SGHNT, CDR2 YYREEE, per germline (reference sequence). The CDR3 has 16 residues. J was trimmed by 2 bases and V by 4 bases; bases with no gene match: 8. The CDR3 protein is CASSGGQGVGQETQYF. The CDR3 DNA is TGTGCCAGCAGCGGCGGACAGGGGGTGGGTCAAGAGACCCAGTACTTC.

The J gene is TRBJ1-1, the V gene TRBV5-1; 8 nucleotides agree with TRBD1. J lost 0 bases, V lost 5 bases, and 3 bases had no gene match. CDR3 length: 14 amino acids. Germline V CDR1 and CDR2: SGHRS, YFSETQ. CDR3 residues: CASREQGVNTEAFF. CDR3 bases: TGCGCCAGCAGGGAACAGGGGGTGAACACTGAAGCTTTCTTT.

This chain joins TRBV6-5 and TRBJ1-1, with TRBD1 as a possible D gene (6 bases). Trimming left V 0 bases short and J 7 bases short, with 12 bases between. CDR3 size: 14 residues. The germline V gene encodes CDR1 MNHEY and CDR2 SVGAGI. This CDR3 is CASSYSRGSGEAFF. CDR3 nucleotide sequence: TGTGCCAGCAGTTACTCGAGGGGGTCGGGTGAAGCTTTCTTT.

This clone was recorded a few times. The chain has TRBV5-1 and TRBJ2-7; TRBD2 matches at 11 bases. With V trimmed by 0 bases and J by 7 bases, 9 bases remained unmatched. The CDR3 has 16 residues. CDR1 SGHRS and CDR2 YFSETQ come from the germline V gene. The CDR3 loop reads CASSLALAGGPREQYF. DNA for the CDR3: TGCGCCAGCAGCTTGGCATTAGCGGGAGGGCCGCGGGAGCAGTACTTC.

The V call is TRBV9, the J call TRBJ2-1; TRBD2 agrees at 8 bases. The length of the CDR3 is 15 residues. Losses at the gene ends were 5 bases for V and 0 bases for J; bases not matched to a gene: 4. Germline assignment: CDR1 SGDLS and CDR2 YYNGEE. The CDR3: CASRASGSSYNEQFF. CDR3 sequence (DNA): TGTGCCAGCAGGGCGAGCGGGAGCTCCTACAATGAGCAGTTCTTC.

The chain carries TRBV4-3 and TRBJ2-4; the match to TRBD1 covers 9 bases. CDR1 and CDR2 from the germline V gene are LGHNA and YSLEER. V lost 0 bases, J lost 9 bases, and 15 bases stayed unmatched. This CDR3 contains 18 residues. The CDR3 sequence: CASSQEGLAGTGSGIQYF. The CDR3, as DNA: TGCGCCAGCAGCCAAGAGGGCCTTGCCGGGACAGGGAGTGGCATTCAGTACTTC.

The chain recombines TRBV6-5 with TRBJ2-1; 9 bases agree with TRBD2. Germline V CDR1 and CDR2: MNHEY, SVGAGI. V shed 2 bases, J shed 7 bases, and the junction held 9 bases outside the gene matches. The CDR3 spans 16 residues. The CDR3 loop reads CASSYTSGPRGNEQFF. In DNA form, the CDR3 reads TGTGCCAGCAGTTACACTAGCGGGCCTCGAGGGAATGAGCAGTTCTTC.

The V gene is TRBV6-6, the J gene TRBJ2-7; 9 positions agree with TRBD2. The ends lost 5 bases at V and 6 bases at J; junction bases unmatched: 2. The CDR3 consists of 12 residues. CDR1 and CDR2 from the germline V gene are MNHNY and SVGAGI (reference sequence). The CDR3 spells CASSPTSGEQYF. CDR3 in DNA: TGTGCCAGCAGTCCGACTAGCGGCGAGCAGTACTTC.

This clone appeared a single time. V usage is TRBV18 and J usage is TRBJ2-3, with 9 bases that match TRBD2. Germline CDR1 reads KGHSH; CDR2 reads LQKENI. V lost 1 base and J lost 3; bases outside the gene matches: 5. The CDR3 is made up of 16 amino acids. CDR3 in amino acids: CASSPLLAGRTDTQYF. The CDR3 DNA sequence: TGTGCCAGCTCACCACTGCTAGCGGGAAGAACAGATACGCAGTATTTT. Supplemented by reference TRBV18 and TRBJ2-3, the full variable domain reads NAGVMQNPRHLVRRRGQEARLRCSPMKGHSHVYWYRQLPEEGLKFMVYLQKENIIDESGMPKERFSAEFPKEGPSILRIQQVVRGDSAAYFCASSPLLAGRTDTQYFGPGTRLTVL.

This chain connects TRBV19 to TRBJ2-2; 9 nucleotides agree with TRBD1. Germline assignment: CDR1 LNHDA and CDR2 SQIVND (reference sequence). Trimming took 3 bases from V and 5 from J; bases not matched to a gene: 4. The CDR3 contains 15 residues. The CDR3 nucleotides read TGTGCCAGTAGTATCGGGACAGGGAGGACCGGGGAGCTGTTTTTT. Translating gives CASSIGTGRTGELFF.

The CDR3 DNA follows: TGTGCCAGCAGCCTGAAGGGACTCCCTGGGGCCGAGCAGTACTTC. Its protein product is CASSLKGLPGAEQYF. The V call is TRBV6-5, the J call TRBJ2-7; D possibly corresponds to TRBD2 (6 bases). V lost 6 bases and J 6 bases, leaving 21 bases between the germline ends. Germline V lookup: CDR1 MNHEY, CDR2 SVGAGI. The CDR3 runs 15 residues.

The V gene is TRBV4-2, the J gene TRBJ2-1; TRBD1 is a possible D gene (5 bases). This CDR3 comprises 15 residues. V dropped 1 base and J dropped 8 bases, with 15 bases sitting between them. CDR1 is LGHNA and CDR2 is YNFKEQ in the germline V gene. The CDR3 loop reads CASSQAGPSVDEQFF. The CDR3 DNA is TGTGCCAGCAGCCAAGCAGGGCCCTCGGTCGATGAGCAGTTCTTC.

The chain has TRBV7-2 and TRBJ1-1; TRBD1 might be the D (6 bases). There are 15 residues in the CDR3. With 4 bases removed from V and 5 bases from J, the gap between germline ends came to 17 bases. Germline values: CDR1 SGHTA, CDR2 FQGNSA. Here the CDR3 reads CASSYTGGSDTEAFF. The CDR3, as DNA: TGTGCCAGCAGCTATACTGGGGGCTCGGATACTGAAGCTTTCTTT.

The J gene is TRBJ2-7, the V gene TRBV7-2; 11 positions match TRBD2. There are 15 residues in the CDR3. Unmatched junction bases numbered 7, after V lost 5 bases and J lost 4 bases. Germline CDR1 and CDR2: SGHTA and FQGNSA. CDR3 amino acids: CASSLGTSGLYEQYF. CDR3 coding DNA: TGTGCCAGCAGCCTCGGGACTAGCGGTTTATACGAGCAGTACTTC.

The V and J genes are TRBV27 and TRBJ2-2; 10 nucleotides agree with TRBD2. Per germline, CDR1 MNHEY and CDR2 SMNVEV (reference sequence). This CDR3 has 16 amino acids. Unmatched junction bases numbered 1, after V lost 2 bases and J lost 1 base. CDR3 in DNA: TGTGCCAGCAGTTTAGGACTAGCGGAGAACACCGGGGAGCTGTTTTTT. This gives the protein CASSLGLAENTGELFF.

This clone appeared a few times. V gene TRBV5-1 combines with J gene TRBJ1-4, with D possibly being TRBD1 (5 bases). V lost 1 base to trimming and J lost 1 base, with 11 bases between them. This CDR3 comprises 16 residues. CDR1 is SGHRS and CDR2 is YFSETQ in the germline V gene. This chain's CDR3 is CASSLSVQETNEKLFF. The CDR3 nucleotides are TGCGCCAGCAGCTTGTCTGTACAGGAAACTAATGAAAAACTGTTTTTT.

The rearrangement uses TRBV7-2 and TRBJ2-7; 8 nucleotides agree with TRBD1. CDR3 length equals 13 residues. Trimming at V came to 5 bases and at J to 6 bases, leaving 6 bases not matched to a gene. Germline V gene sequence: CDR1 SGHTA, CDR2 FQGNSA. CDR3 bases: TGTGCCAGCAGCAAGGGGACAGGCCGCGAGCAGTACTTC. Translated, it gives CASSKGTGREQYF.

V and J are TRBV6-6 and TRBJ2-2; D is uncertain. V lost 6 bases and J lost 0, with 5 bases in between. CDR1 and CDR2 from the germline V gene are MNHNY and SVGAGI (reference sequence). This CDR3 is built from 13 residues. CDR3 nucleotide sequence: TGTGCCAGCAGGAACTCGAACACCGGGGAGCTGTTTTTT. This gives the protein CASRNSNTGELFF.

The genes are TRBV4-2 and TRBJ2-1; 10 bases are shared with TRBD2. After removal of 4 bases from V and 4 bases from J, the junction contained 16 bases not matched to a gene. Germline V gene lookup returns CDR1 LGHNA and CDR2 YNFKEQ. This CDR3 region has 19 residues. In nucleotides, the CDR3 is TGTGCCAGCAGCCCTCCGACTAGCGGGCCCTCCCGGGGGTACAATGAGCAGTTCTTC. Encoded protein: CASSPPTSGPSRGYNEQFF.

The chain joins TRBV9 to TRBJ1-1; tentatively, D is TRBD1 (5 bases). The CDR3 extends over 15 amino acids. CDR1 and CDR2 from the germline V gene are SGDLS and YYNGEE. Deletions cut 0 bases from V and 1 base from J, with 10 bases between. CDR3 region: CASSVVGARNTEAFF. DNA of the CDR3: TGTGCCAGCAGCGTAGTCGGGGCCAGGAACACTGAAGCTTTCTTT.

The chain employs TRBV5-6 and TRBJ2-7; tentatively, D is TRBD1 or TRBD2 (5 bases each). This CDR3 contains 14 residues. Germline V gene lookup returns CDR1 SGHDT and CDR2 YYEEEE. V was shortened by 3 bases and J by 4 bases, with 14 bases between the two germline ends. CDR3 in amino acids: CASSSRDRNYEQYF. Written as DNA, the CDR3 is TGTGCCAGCAGCTCCCGGGACCGCAATTACGAGCAGTACTTC.

This chain connects TRBV9 to TRBJ2-1; D is uncertain. V lost 7 bases and J lost 9, with 17 bases in between. The CDR3 covers 13 residues. Germline-derived CDR1 and CDR2 are SGDLS and YYNGEE. Written as DNA, the CDR3 is TGTGCCAGCGCAGCGAGGTGGTGGGGTGAGCAGTTCTTC. It yields the protein CASAARWWGEQFF.

The chain carries TRBV10-3 and TRBJ1-2; 9 bases are shared with TRBD1. Germline CDR1 is ENHRY and CDR2 is SYGVKD. V was clipped by 3 bases and J by 6 bases; unmatched bases: 17. CDR3 length: 18 residues. The CDR3 region has the DNA TGTGCCATCAGTGAAGATGGACAGGGGTGGGGAGGGATTCATGGCTACACCTTC. The encoded protein is CAISEDGQGWGGIHGYTF.

The chain carries TRBV13 and TRBJ2-3; D uncertain. The V and J ends lost 5 bases and 10 bases respectively, with 16 bases between them. The CDR3 consists of 13 residues. Germline-derived CDR1 and CDR2 are PRHDT and FYEKMQ (reference sequence). CDR3 bases: TGTGCCAGCAGCCCCACTGGTGAGAGAGCGCAGTATTTT. Translation: CASSPTGERAQYF.

The V and J genes are TRBV27 and TRBJ2-6; TRBD2 agrees at 7 bases. CDR3 length: 18 amino acids. Germline assignment: CDR1 MNHEY and CDR2 SMNVEV (reference sequence). The J segment lost 0 bases and the V segment lost 3 bases, leaving 8 bases of the junction unmatched. Here the CDR3 reads CASSLRAGELSGANVLTF. CDR3 DNA: TGTGCCAGCAGTTTGAGGGCGGGAGAACTCTCTGGGGCCAACGTCCTGACTTTC.

The genes are TRBV9 and TRBJ2-3, with D possibly TRBD2 on 5 matching bases. Trimming cost V 7 bases and J 0 bases, with 6 bases left between them. The CDR3 runs 12 residues. Germline CDR1 reads SGDLS; CDR2 reads YYNGEE. CDR3 in DNA: TGTGCCAGCGGCGGGAGCACAGATACGCAGTATTTT. This gives the protein CASGGSTDTQYF.

This chain links TRBV27 with TRBJ2-7, with D tentatively TRBD1 or TRBD2 (5 bases each). Per the germline V gene, CDR1 is MNHEY and CDR2 is SMNVEV (reference sequence). The CDR3 length is 17 residues. V gave up 2 bases and J gave up 6 bases, with 23 bases separating them. In nucleotides, the CDR3 is TGTGCCAGCAGTTTAAACGTTAACCTCCGTTCGGGGACCGAGCAGTACTTC. Amino acids: CASSLNVNLRSGTEQYF.

J is TRBJ2-7 and V is TRBV5-1, with 9 bases identical to TRBD1. The J segment lost 3 bases and the V segment lost 5 bases, leaving 3 bases of the junction unmatched. The V gene's germline CDR1 is SGHRS and CDR2 YFSETQ. The CDR3 contains 13 residues. CDR3: CASRPGQGYEQYF. The CDR3 region has the DNA TGCGCCAGCAGGCCGGGACAGGGCTACGAGCAGTACTTC. The full variable domain, completed using reference TRBV5-1 and TRBJ2-7, is KAGVTQTPRYLIKTRGQQVTLSCSPISGHRSVSWYQQTPGQGLQFLFEYFSETQRNKGNFPGRFSGRQFSNSRSEMNVSTLELGDSALYLCASRPGQGYEQYFGPGTRLTVT.

This clone was seen just once. This rearrangement joins TRBV7-2 to TRBJ2-1, with 13 bases matching TRBD2. Looked up from germline, CDR1 is SGHTA and CDR2 is FQGNSA. The CDR3 runs to 15 residues. The junction had 5 bases not matched to a gene; V was cut back by 5 bases and J by 7 bases. The CDR3 DNA sequence: TGTGCCAGCAGCCCCCCGGGACTAGCGGGGAATGAGCAGTTCTTC. Translation: CASSPPGLAGNEQFF.